Included here is one T cell receptor beta chain sequence, with context. This record comes from a study of blood T cell repertoires in COVID-19. Across the study: COVID-19 samples collected from the United States, Italy and Spain covered acute and convalescent phases. The analysed material was cDNA or gDNA that came from T cells, B-cell-depleted T cells, or PBMCs.

V gave up 0 bases and J gave up 6 bases, with 15 bases separating them. From germline, CDR1 is SGDLS and CDR2 YYNGEE. This CDR3 has 15 amino acids. Original processing notes: It was from reference gene primer amplification that nucleated cell counts were estimated. Assay used: immunoSEQ multiplex PCR; TCRdb lists only in-frame clones, some missing. Clone size and V and J calls were adopted from that table, with D and trimming inferred from the DNA. The sample lists fewer than 300,000 clones; 80% to 95% were seen once. The chain carries TRBV9 and TRBJ1-2, with D tentatively TRBD1 (5 bases). The specimen sequenced was peripheral blood. The receptor was derived from a woman aged 25 to 45 with COVID-19, enrolled during active disease. CDR3 DNA sequence: TGTGCCAGCAGCGTAGATACCAGGGCCCCGGATGGCTACACCTTC. Protein product: CASSVDTRAPDGYTF. The variable domain in full, completed from reference TRBV9 and TRBJ1-2, reads DSGVTQTPKHLITATGQRVTLRCSPRSGDLSVYWYQQSLDQGLQFLIQYYNGEERAKGNILERFSAQQFPDLHSELNLSSLELGDSALYFCASSVDTRAPDGYTFGSGTRLTVV.